The 28 T cell receptor beta chains in this list originate from one sample, sequenced in a study of T cells after yellow fever vaccination. MiXCR, run by TCRdb on the 5' RACE reads, gives a single entry per CDR3 protein. Found here are some 350,000 distinct CDR3 sequences, around 3.9% of them singletons; the top ten hold 20% to 25%. Source: PBMCs, taken 5 days after the yellow fever booster vaccination. These receptors were taken from a young man who received the YFV17D yellow fever vaccine.

This clonotype was seen a handful of times. The chain joins TRBV2 to TRBJ2-5; D is ambiguous. Germline CDR1 and CDR2: SNHLY and FYNNEI. This CDR3 region has 15 residues. Trimming left V 7 bases short and J 2 bases short, with 17 bases between. The CDR3: CASTLTWSPQETQYF. The CDR3 DNA is TGTGCCAGCACCTTGACTTGGAGCCCGCAAGAGACCCAGTACTTC.

This clonotype occurred a few times. The rearrangement uses TRBV27 and TRBJ2-7; no reliable D call. Germline-derived CDR1 and CDR2 are MNHEY and SMNVEV (reference sequence). The length of the CDR3 is 13 residues. The V end was cut by 8 bases, the J end by 4 bases, with 15 bases between. The CDR3 DNA sequence: TGTGCCAGCGGTGCCCGAGACATATACGAGCAGTACTTC. It specifies CASGARDIYEQYF.

This clonotype was observed at least ten times. V is TRBV5-1 and J is TRBJ2-1, with D perhaps given as TRBD1 or TRBD2 (5 bases each). CDR1 and CDR2 from the germline V gene are SGHRS and YFSETQ. Trimming cost V 4 bases and J 4 bases, with 12 bases left between them. There are 14 residues in the CDR3. CDR3 in amino acids: CASSPRDLYNEQFF. The CDR3 coding sequence is TGCGCCAGCAGCCCAAGGGACCTTTACAATGAGCAGTTCTTC.

J is TRBJ2-7 and V is TRBV6-5, with 10 bases that match TRBD1. The length of the CDR3 is 17 residues. Germline CDR1 and CDR2: MNHEY and SVGAGI. V was pared by 4 bases and J by 3 bases, with 12 bases of the junction left unmatched. Here the CDR3 reads CASSSNPGQGRIYEQYV. The CDR3 DNA follows: TGTGCCAGCAGTTCTAACCCGGGACAGGGGCGTATCTACGAGCAGTACGTC.

This clonotype has ten or more counts. The chain recombines TRBV5-6 with TRBJ2-4; weak D call: TRBD1 (6 bases). Germline V gene data show CDR1 as SGHDT and CDR2 as YYEEEE. CDR3 size: 16 residues. Trimming stripped 4 bases from V and 5 bases from J, with 19 bases between. This chain's CDR3 is CASSPGWGRFENIQYF. CDR3 DNA: TGTGCCAGCAGCCCAGGATGGGGGCGCTTCGAAAACATTCAGTACTTC.

The chain uses TRBV2 and TRBJ1-1; D uncertain. The CDR3 runs 12 residues. The germline gives CDR1 SNHLY, CDR2 FYNNEI. V dropped 7 bases and J dropped 0 bases, with 6 bases sitting between them. CDR3 amino acids: CASNIVNTEAFF. The CDR3 DNA sequence: TGTGCCAGCAACATCGTGAACACTGAAGCTTTCTTT.

This clonotype was seen only a few times. V is TRBV5-6 and J is TRBJ2-7; D unclear. V lost 2 bases and J 2 bases, leaving 11 bases between the germline ends. This CDR3 has 14 residues. Looked up from germline, CDR1 is SGHDT and CDR2 is YYEEEE. The CDR3 bases are TGTGCCAGCAGCTTCTGGTCCGCCACCTACGAGCAGTACGTC. This sequence encodes CASSFWSATYEQYV.

This clonotype was observed a few times. This chain joins TRBV4-1 and TRBJ2-5, with TRBD2 identical over 11 bases. The CDR3 extends over 17 amino acids. Germline V lookup: CDR1 MGHRA, CDR2 YSYEKL. The V and J ends lost 0 bases and 1 base, in that order; junction bases with no gene match: 4. CDR3 sequence: CASSQDHLAGGQETQYF. CDR3 DNA: TGCGCCAGCAGCCAAGATCACCTAGCGGGGGGCCAAGAGACCCAGTACTTC.

This chain uses TRBV29-1 with TRBJ1-1; D not certain. V lost 3 bases to trimming and J lost 1 base, with 12 bases between them. The CDR3 sequence is 14 residues long. Germline-derived CDR1 and CDR2 are SQVTM and ANQGSEA. The CDR3 nucleotides are TGCAGCGTTGAGTTGGCACTACGGAACACTGAAGCTTTCTTT. Protein product: CSVELALRNTEAFF.

The J gene is TRBJ2-7, the V gene TRBV19; 13 bases map to TRBD2. The germline CDR1 and CDR2 sequences are LNHDA and SQIVND (reference sequence). The J segment lost 1 base and the V segment lost 5 bases, leaving 8 bases of the junction unmatched. The CDR3 is 17 amino acids. This CDR3 is CASSPRTSGGDSYEQYF. CDR3 DNA: TGTGCCAGTAGTCCTCGGACTAGCGGGGGTGATTCCTACGAGCAGTACTTC.

This clonotype was recorded many times. V gene TRBV5-1 combines with J gene TRBJ2-5, with 9 bases fitting TRBD1. Germline V lookup: CDR1 SGHRS, CDR2 YFSETQ. The V and J ends lost 4 bases and 5 bases, in that order; junction bases with no gene match: 9. The CDR3 spans 15 residues. The DNA for the CDR3 is TGCGCCAGCAGCCCCCTGACAGGGGGGTTGGAGACCCAGTACTTC. This encodes CASSPLTGGLETQYF.

A few counts support this clonotype. The J gene is TRBJ2-2, the V gene TRBV7-9; TRBD1 is a possible D gene (6 bases). The CDR3 length is 16 residues. CDR1 and CDR2 (germline): SEHNR, FQNEAQ (reference sequence). Between the trimmed V and J ends, which lost 2 bases and 4 bases, there was a span of 14 bases. The CDR3 coding sequence is TGTGCCAGCAGCTTACCCATTGGACAGTCCACCGGGGAGCTGTTTTTT. Protein: CASSLPIGQSTGELFF.

A few counts support this clonotype. This chain uses TRBV5-1 with TRBJ1-4; weak D call: TRBD1 (5 bases). The CDR3 spans 16 residues. V was shortened by 4 bases and J by 1 base, with 14 bases between the two germline ends. Germline lookup yields CDR1 SGHRS and CDR2 YFSETQ. The CDR3 DNA follows: TGCGCCAGCAGCGGGCCTGACAGCCGAACTAATGAAAAACTGTTTTTT. Protein sequence: CASSGPDSRTNEKLFF.

This clonotype occurred a few times. V and J are TRBV19 and TRBJ1-6; no definite D call. The CDR3 totals 15 residues. Germline CDR1 and CDR2: LNHDA and SQIVND (reference sequence). V was pared by 0 bases and J by 5 bases, with 8 bases between. The CDR3, as DNA: TGTGCCAGTAGTATAGACCCTCGGAATAATTCACCCCTCCACTTT. Its protein is CASSIDPRNNSPLHF.

Ten or more counts support this clonotype. V gene TRBV7-9 combines with J gene TRBJ1-2; maybe TRBD1 (5 bases). The CDR3 length is 14 residues. CDR1 and CDR2 (germline): SEHNR, FQNEAQ (reference sequence). Trimming took off 3 bases at V and 3 bases at J, with 11 bases between the two ends. The CDR3 nucleotides read TGTGCCAGCAGCTTTTCGGGCAGGGACTATGGCTACACCTTC. Translated: CASSFSGRDYGYTF.

This clonotype was seen a handful of times. The chain recombines TRBV12-3 or TRBV12-4 with TRBJ2-5, with 12 nucleotides matching TRBD2. CDR3 length equals 16 residues. Unmatched junction bases numbered 2, after V lost 2 bases and J lost 1 base. CDR3 bases: TGTGCCAGCAGTTTAACTAGCGGGGGGCTCCAAGAGACCCAGTACTTC. Protein: CASSLTSGGLQETQYF.

This clonotype was found many times. The junction differs from germline at one of its ends, possibly a read error. This chain joins TRBV19 and TRBJ1-2, with 11 bases matching TRBD1. The CDR3 totals 14 residues. Germline V gene sequence: CDR1 LNHDA, CDR2 SQIVND (reference sequence). The CDR3 DNA follows: TGCGCCAGCAGTAGGGACAGGGGGAACTATGGCTACACCTTC. Amino acid sequence: CASSRDRGNYGYTF.

The table lists this clonotype with a few counts. This chain links TRBV5-1 with TRBJ2-1; TRBD1 aligns across 7 bases. V lost 3 bases, J lost 2 bases, and 8 bases stayed unmatched. The CDR3 sequence is 16 residues long. CDR1 is SGHRS, CDR2 YFSETQ, per germline. The CDR3 sequence: CASSWGLQGPYNEQFF. The CDR3 DNA sequence: TGCGCCAGCAGCTGGGGCCTACAGGGGCCCTACAATGAGCAGTTCTTC. Together with reference TRBV5-1 and TRBJ2-1, the CDR3 gives the full variable domain: KAGVTQTPRYLIKTRGQQVTLSCSPISGHRSVSWYQQTPGQGLQFLFEYFSETQRNKGNFPGRFSGRQFSNSRSEMNVSTLELGDSALYLCASSWGLQGPYNEQFFGPGTRLTVL.

This clonotype was observed a handful of times. The genes are TRBV2 and TRBJ2-3; 8 positions match TRBD2. This CDR3 region has 15 residues. Germline V gene sequence: CDR1 SNHLY, CDR2 FYNNEI. The V gene end was trimmed by 10 bases and the J gene end by 2 bases; junction bases not matched to a gene: 11. DNA of the CDR3: TGTGCCAACAAGAGGCAGCGGGGGTCCACAGATACGCAGTATTTT. The encoded protein is CANKRQRGSTDTQYF. Looking up the rest from reference TRBV2 and TRBJ2-3 gives the full variable domain: EPEVTQTPSHQVTQMGQEVILRCVPISNHLYFYWYRQILGQKVEFLVSFYNNEISEKSEIFDDQFSVERPDGSNFTLKIRSTKLEDSAMYFCANKRQRGSTDTQYFGPGTRLTVL.

This clonotype was found a few times. This rearrangement joins TRBV5-5 to TRBJ2-3; 11 bases match TRBD1. Germline V gene data show CDR1 as SGHKS and CDR2 as YYEKEE (reference sequence). With 3 bases clipped from V and 4 bases from J, the junction kept 7 bases outside the gene matches. The CDR3 loop spans 16 amino acids. The CDR3 nucleotides are TGTGCCAGCAGCTGGTGGACAGGGGGCTTTGCAGATACGCAGTATTTT. Its protein product is CASSWWTGGFADTQYF.

The chain employs TRBV5-4 and TRBJ2-3; TRBD2 matches 10 bases. The CDR3 runs to 16 residues. CDR1 and CDR2 (germline): SGHNT, YYREEE (reference sequence). The junction had 7 bases not matched to a gene; V was cut back by 4 bases and J by 2 bases. The CDR3 DNA reads TGTGCCAGCAGCACCCGGACTAGCGGACCCACAGATACGCAGTATTTT. Its translation: CASSTRTSGPTDTQYF.

The chain couples TRBV4-2 to TRBJ2-1; 10 bases are shared with TRBD2. The germline V gene has CDR1 LGHNA and CDR2 YNFKEQ. This CDR3 has 16 residues. Losses at the gene ends were 2 bases for V and 5 bases for J; bases not matched to a gene: 6. The CDR3 nucleotides are TGTGCCAGCAGCCAACTTACTAGCGGGGCTGACAATGAGCAGTTCTTC. This gives the protein CASSQLTSGADNEQFF.

The chain is built from TRBV7-2 and TRBJ2-2; maybe TRBD2 (5 bases). Germline-derived CDR1 and CDR2 are SGHTA and FQGNSA. V lost 5 bases and J lost 3, with 22 bases in between. The CDR3 is 18 amino acids. The CDR3 DNA sequence: TGTGCCAGCAGCACACCACCGGGATCCCTTTCGGACACCGGGGAGCTGTTTTTT. This encodes CASSTPPGSLSDTGELFF.

Many counts were recorded for this clonotype. This chain uses TRBV4-2 with TRBJ2-2, with 10 bases that match TRBD2. The CDR3 is 14 amino acids. CDR1 is LGHNA and CDR2 is YNFKEQ in the germline V gene. Trimming at V came to 4 bases and at J to 6 bases, leaving 2 bases not matched to a gene. CDR3 DNA sequence: TGTGCCAGCAGCCCGCTAGCGGGGGCCGGGGAGCTGTTTTTT. It codes for CASSPLAGAGELFF.

This clonotype was picked up a small number of times. The rearrangement uses TRBV4-1 and TRBJ2-7, with D maybe TRBD2 (7 bases). CDR1 is MGHRA, CDR2 YSYEKL, per germline. The CDR3 covers 16 residues. V gave up 1 base and J gave up 5 bases, with 18 bases separating them. The CDR3 region is CASSQVGGPTHHEQYV. The CDR3 coding sequence is TGCGCCAGCAGCCAAGTGGGGGGGCCAACCCACCACGAGCAGTACGTC.

This clonotype was counted many times. V usage is TRBV4-1 and J usage is TRBJ2-2; TRBD2 is a possible D gene (6 bases). CDR3 length: 15 residues. CDR1 and CDR2 from the germline V gene are MGHRA and YSYEKL. The germline V and J ends were trimmed by 3 bases and 4 bases, with 12 bases remaining between them. DNA of the CDR3: TGCGCCAGCAGCCACAGGGACGGGAGCACCGGGGAGCTGTTTTTT. This encodes CASSHRDGSTGELFF.

This clonotype was seen repeatedly, ten times or more. The V and J genes are TRBV5-1 and TRBJ2-7, with D unresolved. The CDR3 is made up of 13 amino acids. Germline values: CDR1 SGHRS, CDR2 YFSETQ. Trimming left V 0 bases short and J 3 bases short, with 7 bases between. CDR3 region: CASSLAFGYEQYF. CDR3 in DNA: TGCGCCAGCAGCTTGGCGTTCGGCTACGAGCAGTACTTC.

This clonotype was detected a few times. The chain employs TRBV19 and TRBJ1-1; possibly TRBD1 for D (5 bases). The germline V and J ends were trimmed by 6 bases and 0 bases, with 11 bases remaining between them. Germline CDR1 reads LNHDA; CDR2 reads SQIVND (reference sequence). This CDR3 comprises 14 residues. CDR3 in DNA: TGTGCCAGTAGATGGGACGACTTGAACACTGAAGCTTTCTTT. It yields the protein CASRWDDLNTEAFF.